The subject of this entry is one TCR beta chain. Its antigen remains unknown. A single record per CDR3 protein comes from TCRdb applying MiXCR to the RT-PCR reads. The sample has about 500,000 distinct CDR3 sequences, about 15% seen once. These data are taken from a study of response to subunit inactivated influenza vaccine. Regarding the study as a whole: Authors suggested that a seasonal influenza vaccination recruits few new T cells each time.

Germline lookup yields CDR1 MNHNS and CDR2 SASEGT. The CDR3 runs to 16 residues. V dropped 6 bases and J dropped 6; count of bases not matched to a gene: 8. Source: CD4+ T cells sorted from PBMCs, taken around 25 months after vaccination. The genes are TRBV6-1 and TRBJ2-7; 16 nucleotides match TRBD2. The source is a man aged 45-69 years who received an inactivated influenza vaccine. The CDR3 sequence is CASRGTSGRARGEQYF. The CDR3 region has the DNA TGTGCCAGCAGGGGGACTAGCGGGAGGGCCAGGGGCGAGCAGTACTTC.